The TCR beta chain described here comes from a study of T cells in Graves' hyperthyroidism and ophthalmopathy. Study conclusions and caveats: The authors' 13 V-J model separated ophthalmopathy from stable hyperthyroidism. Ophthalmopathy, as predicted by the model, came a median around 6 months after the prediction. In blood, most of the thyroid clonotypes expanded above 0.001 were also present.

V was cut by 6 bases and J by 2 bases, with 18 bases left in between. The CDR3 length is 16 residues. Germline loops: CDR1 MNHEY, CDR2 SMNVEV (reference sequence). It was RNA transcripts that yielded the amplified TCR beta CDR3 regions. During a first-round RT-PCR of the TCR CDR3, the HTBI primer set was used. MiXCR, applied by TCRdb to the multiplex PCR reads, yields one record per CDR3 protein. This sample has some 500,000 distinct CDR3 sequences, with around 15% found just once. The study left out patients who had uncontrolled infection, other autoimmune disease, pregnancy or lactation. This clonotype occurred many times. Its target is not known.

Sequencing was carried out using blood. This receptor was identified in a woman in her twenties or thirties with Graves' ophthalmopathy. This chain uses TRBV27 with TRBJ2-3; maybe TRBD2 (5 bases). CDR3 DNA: TGTGCCAGCAGCCCCCGGTCGGCGGGTTCCACAGATACGCAGTATTTT. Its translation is CASSPRSAGSTDTQYF.